Below are 27 T cell receptor beta chains sequenced from a single sample in a study of blood T cell repertoires in COVID-19. Sequencing was performed with immunoSEQ multiplex PCR; in TCRdb, only in-frame clones are kept and a portion is missing. The sample comprises some 290,000 clones, 90% of which are singletons, and about 1% rests with the top ten. The source material was peripheral blood. Receptor source: a woman in her 40s with COVID-19, enrolled during active disease.

CDR3 nucleotide sequence: TGTGCCATCAGAGAAGGACAGTTGAACACTGAAGCTTTCTTT. Amino acid sequence: CAIREGQLNTEAFF. This chain connects TRBV10-3 to TRBJ1-1, with a tentative D call TRBD1 (6 bases). The germline gives CDR1 ENHRY, CDR2 SYGVKD. CDR3 size: 14 residues. The V end was cut by 6 bases, the J end by 0 bases, with 11 bases between.

This chain links TRBV6-5 with TRBJ1-2; 7 positions agree with TRBD1. V was pared by 5 bases and J by 8 bases, with 8 bases of the junction left unmatched. The CDR3 length is 13 residues. The V gene's germline CDR1 is MNHEY and CDR2 SVGAGI. The chain's CDR3 is CASSLRQGLGYTF. CDR3 nucleotides: TGTGCCAGCAGTCTGAGACAGGGTTTGGGCTACACCTTC.

J is TRBJ2-7 and V is TRBV28, with 11 bases that match TRBD2. The CDR3 is made up of 14 amino acids. V lost 8 bases, J lost 2 bases, and 5 bases stayed unmatched. CDR1 is MDHEN, CDR2 SYDVKM, per germline. The CDR3 is CASWPSGRTYEQYF. CDR3 in DNA: TGTGCCAGCTGGCCTAGCGGGAGGACCTACGAGCAGTACTTC.

The rearrangement uses TRBV18 and TRBJ1-5; D is perhaps TRBD1 (5 bases). Trimming pared 0 bases from V and 7 bases from J, leaving 16 bases between. The CDR3 runs 16 residues. CDR1 is KGHSH and CDR2 is LQKENI in the germline V gene. CDR3 nucleotide sequence: TGTGCCAGCTCACCACCGAATTCAGGGAGGGGACAGCCCCAGCATTTT. Translating gives CASSPPNSGRGQPQHF. The full variable domain, completed using reference TRBV18 and TRBJ1-5, is NAGVMQNPRHLVRRRGQEARLRCSPMKGHSHVYWYRQLPEEGLKFMVYLQKENIIDESGMPKERFSAEFPKEGPSILRIQQVVRGDSAAYFCASSPPNSGRGQPQHFGDGTRLSIL.

This sequence joins TRBV4-1 and TRBJ1-3; D perhaps matches TRBD1 (6 bases). The CDR3 is made up of 13 amino acids. CDR1 is MGHRA, CDR2 YSYEKL, per germline. Trimming removed 0 bases at V and 14 bases at J, with 14 bases between. In nucleotides, the CDR3 is TGCGCCAGCAGCCAAGACCGGGACATTAGGTTATATTTT. Translated: CASSQDRDIRLYF.

The gene calls are TRBV7-8 and TRBJ1-1; D is unclear. Germline CDR1 is SGHVS and CDR2 is FQNEAQ. The CDR3 runs to 12 residues. Trimming left V 5 bases short and J 5 bases short, with 9 bases between. The CDR3 spells CASSQRRTEAFF. The DNA for the CDR3 is TGTGCCAGCAGCCAACGCCGGACTGAAGCTTTCTTT.

The chain couples TRBV2 to TRBJ2-3; D gene ambiguous. Between the trimmed V and J ends, which lost 8 bases and 6 bases, there was a span of 12 bases. Germline V gene sequence: CDR1 SNHLY, CDR2 FYNNEI. CDR3 size: 12 residues. The CDR3 reads CASAFAVDTQYF. DNA for the CDR3: TGTGCCAGCGCGTTCGCCGTTGATACGCAGTATTTT. The full variable domain, with the rest looked up from reference TRBV2 and TRBJ2-3, is EPEVTQTPSHQVTQMGQEVILRCVPISNHLYFYWYRQILGQKVEFLVSFYNNEISEKSEIFDDQFSVERPDGSNFTLKIRSTKLEDSAMYFCASAFAVDTQYFGPGTRLTVL.

The J gene is TRBJ1-1, the V gene TRBV4-1, with 11 bases identical to TRBD1. Germline V lookup: CDR1 MGHRA, CDR2 YSYEKL. The CDR3 covers 16 residues. After removal of 0 bases from V and 3 bases from J, the junction contained 3 bases not matched to a gene. CDR3 DNA sequence: TGCGCCAGCAGCCAAGAACCGGGACAGGGGGACACTGAAGCTTTCTTT. Encoded protein: CASSQEPGQGDTEAFF.

This clone was recorded a few times. The chain joins TRBV7-9 to TRBJ1-1; 10 bases align to TRBD1. CDR1 SEHNR and CDR2 FQNEAQ come from the germline V gene (reference sequence). The CDR3 contains 16 residues. V lost 5 bases to trimming and J lost 0 bases; unmatched junction nucleotides: 6. The CDR3 coding sequence is TGTGCCAGCAGCCGCCGGACAGGGGGTCTGAACACTGAAGCTTTCTTT. Its translation: CASSRRTGGLNTEAFF.

The V gene is TRBV28, the J gene TRBJ2-7; 7 positions agree with TRBD1. Trimming took 1 base from V and 6 from J; bases not matched to a gene: 9. The germline V gene encodes CDR1 MDHEN and CDR2 SYDVKM. The CDR3 runs to 15 residues. The CDR3 coding sequence is TGTGCCAGCAGTTTATTCCGACAGGGATGGTTCGAGCAGTACTTC. This sequence encodes CASSLFRQGWFEQYF. The full variable domain, rest sourced from reference TRBV28 and TRBJ2-7, is DVKVTQSSRYLVKRTGEKVFLECVQDMDHENMFWYRQDPGLGLRLIYFSYDVKMKEKGDIPEGYSVSREKKERFSLILESASTNQTSMYLCASSLFRQGWFEQYFGPGTRLTVT.

This chain joins TRBV19 and TRBJ1-2; 9 bases agree with TRBD1. This CDR3 is 14 amino acids long. From germline, CDR1 is LNHDA and CDR2 SQIVND (reference sequence). The J segment lost 5 bases and the V segment lost 7 bases, leaving 8 bases of the junction unmatched. The DNA for the CDR3 is TGTGCCAGTATGGGAAGCGGACAGGGGTATGGCTACACCTTC. Amino acid sequence: CASMGSGQGYGYTF. The whole variable domain, filled in from reference TRBV19 and TRBJ1-2, reads DGGITQSPKYLFRKEGQNVTLSCEQNLNHDAMYWYRQDPGQGLRLIYYSQIVNDFQKGDIAEGYSVSREKKESFPLTVTSAQKNPTAFYLCASMGSGQGYGYTFGSGTRLTVV.

The chain uses TRBV3-1 (or the pseudogene TRBV3-2) and TRBJ1-5; D might be TRBD1 (6 bases). The V gene lost 2 bases and the J gene lost 3 bases, with 17 bases spanning the gap. CDR3 length equals 17 residues. The V gene's germline CDR1 is LGHDT and CDR2 YNNKEL (reference sequence). CDR3 bases: TGTGCCAGCAGCCAATCTGGGGGCAGGAGATCCAATCAGCCCCAGCATTTT. This gives the protein CASSQSGGRRSNQPQHF.

The chain recombines TRBV19 with TRBJ2-1; D perhaps matches TRBD1 (6 bases). The CDR3 covers 14 residues. Germline CDR1 reads LNHDA; CDR2 reads SQIVND (reference sequence). V lost 6 bases and J 5 bases, leaving 14 bases between the germline ends. The CDR3 region is CASRTRTDDNEQFF. In DNA, the CDR3 is TGTGCCAGTAGGACCCGGACAGATGACAATGAGCAGTTCTTC.

DNA for the CDR3: TGTGCCAGCGGGGCGGGACTAGCGTTCCATGAGCAGTTCTTC. This gives the protein CASGAGLAFHEQFF. V usage is TRBV25-1 and J usage is TRBJ2-1, with 10 bases that match TRBD2. V trimming: 8 bases; J trimming: 8 bases; junction bases outside the gene matches: 9. From germline, CDR1 is MGHDK and CDR2 SYGVNS. This CDR3 has 14 amino acids.

The chain has TRBV6-2 or TRBV6-3 and TRBJ2-7, with 9 bases identical to TRBD1. Germline assignment: CDR1 MNHEY and CDR2 SVGEGT. Unmatched junction bases numbered 6, after V lost 6 bases and J lost 3 bases. This CDR3 is built from 14 residues. CDR3 region: CASSPGDRDYEQYF. CDR3 coding DNA: TGTGCCAGCAGCCCGGGGGACAGGGACTACGAGCAGTACTTC.

The DNA for the CDR3 is TGTGCCAGTAGTAATGCGGACAGTAACTACGAGCAGTACTTC. Protein product: CASSNADSNYEQYF. The chain has TRBV19 and TRBJ2-7; weak D call: TRBD1 (6 bases). CDR3 length: 14 residues. V dropped 4 bases and J dropped 3 bases, with 13 bases sitting between them. CDR1 and CDR2 (germline): LNHDA, SQIVND (reference sequence).

The V and J genes are TRBV19 and TRBJ1-6; 8 nucleotides align to TRBD1. The CDR3 has 17 residues. The trim removed 5 bases at V and 5 bases at J, leaving 11 bases unmatched. Germline V CDR1 and CDR2: LNHDA, SQIVND (reference sequence). DNA for the CDR3: TGTGCCAGTAGTGCCGAGACAGGGGTGTGGAATAATTCACCCCTCCACTTT. This encodes CASSAETGVWNNSPLHF.

V gene TRBV15 combines with J gene TRBJ2-2, with a possible D match to TRBD1 (6 bases). V was clipped by 0 bases and J by 4 bases, with 15 bases between them. The CDR3 covers 17 residues. Germline CDR1 is LNHNV and CDR2 is YYDKDF (reference sequence). For the CDR3, the DNA is TGTGCCACCAGCAGAGATCGAACAGGGAGATCCACCGGGGAGCTGTTTTTT. Translated, it gives CATSRDRTGRSTGELFF.

The rearrangement uses TRBV6-5 and TRBJ1-6; 8 bases align to TRBD1. From germline, CDR1 is MNHEY and CDR2 SVGAGI. The ends lost 9 bases at V and 8 bases at J; junction bases unmatched: 12. The CDR3 has 15 amino acids. CDR3 nucleotide sequence: TGTGCCAGTTATCCATCGGACAGGGTTTATTCACCCCTCCACTTT. Its translation: CASYPSDRVYSPLHF.

The chain carries TRBV28 and TRBJ2-3, with TRBD1 matching 8 bases. This CDR3 is 17 amino acids long. Unmatched junction bases numbered 14, after V lost 5 bases and J lost 4 bases. CDR1 is MDHEN and CDR2 is SYDVKM in the germline V gene. The CDR3 loop is CASSPRVDRESPDTQYF. The CDR3 bases are TGTGCCAGCAGTCCTCGGGTGGACAGGGAGTCCCCAGATACGCAGTATTTT.

Comments on this clone: Other DNA sequences in the sample encode the same CDR3. The rearrangement joins TRBV7-2 to TRBJ1-5; a weak D match, TRBD1 (5 bases). This CDR3 has 13 amino acids. Trimming removed 2 bases from V and 4 bases from J, with 6 bases in between. CDR1 SGHTA and CDR2 FQGNSA come from the germline V gene. The chain's CDR3 is CASSLSGNQPQHF. CDR3 nucleotides: TGTGCCAGCAGCTTATCAGGGAATCAGCCCCAGCATTTT.

CDR3 in amino acids: CASSIGGRNEKLFF. The CDR3, as DNA: TGTGCCAGTAGTATAGGGGGGCGGAATGAAAAACTGTTTTTT. The chain has TRBV19 and TRBJ1-4; D is possibly TRBD1 (6 bases). V was shortened by 1 base and J by 5 bases, with 8 bases between the two germline ends. This CDR3 is built from 14 residues. CDR1 LNHDA and CDR2 SQIVND come from the germline V gene (reference sequence).

This clone has more than one count but fewer than ten. The chain couples TRBV27 to TRBJ2-7, with 7 bases identical to TRBD1. The V segment lost 5 bases and the J segment 5 bases; nucleotides outside the gene matches: 3. The germline CDR1 and CDR2 sequences are MNHEY and SMNVEV (reference sequence). The CDR3 sequence is 12 residues long. The CDR3 DNA is TGTGCCAGCAGTCTTACAGGGGACGAGCAGTACTTC. Its translation: CASSLTGDEQYF.

The J gene is TRBJ1-2, the V gene TRBV2; D remains ambiguous. Germline V gene data show CDR1 as SNHLY and CDR2 as FYNNEI. The V end lost 7 bases, the J end lost 3 bases, and 12 bases lay between the germline ends. CDR3 length: 13 amino acids. The CDR3: CASTVQEDYGYTF. The CDR3 DNA sequence: TGTGCCAGCACTGTTCAGGAAGACTATGGCTACACCTTC.

The CDR3 DNA reads TGTGCCAGCAGCCAAGTCGCAGGGAAGAATTCACCCCTCCACTTT. Translation: CASSQVAGKNSPLHF. The V and J genes are TRBV3-1 (or the pseudogene TRBV3-2) and TRBJ1-6; a weak D match, TRBD1 (5 bases). The CDR3 is 15 amino acids. Germline lookup yields CDR1 LGHDT and CDR2 YNNKEL (reference sequence). Trimming cost V 1 base and J 7 bases, with 11 bases left between them.

The chain carries TRBV6-2 or TRBV6-3 and TRBJ2-7; 11 nucleotides align to TRBD2. CDR1 is MNHEY, CDR2 SVGEGT, per germline. J was trimmed by 0 bases and V by 4 bases; bases with no gene match: 2. The CDR3 is 15 residues long. The CDR3 sequence: CASSFTSGSSYEQYF. The CDR3 DNA is TGTGCCAGCAGTTTTACTAGCGGGAGCTCCTACGAGCAGTACTTC.

The rearrangement uses TRBV28 and TRBJ1-2; D not resolved. V was clipped by 3 bases and J by 3 bases, with 14 bases between them. CDR1 is MDHEN, CDR2 SYDVKM, per germline. The CDR3 loop spans 15 amino acids. CDR3: CASSFHAIVHYGYTF. CDR3 nucleotides: TGTGCCAGCAGTTTCCACGCGATCGTTCACTATGGCTACACCTTC.